The entry below describes one T cell receptor (beta chain). This entry is derived from a study of T cell responses to AZD1222 COVID-19 vaccine. At the level of the study: Analyses pooled second doses at about 4 or about 12 weeks.

The protocol was immunoSEQ multiplex PCR, while the TCRdb copy is restricted to in-frame clones and leaves out a portion. The sample lists some 140,000 clones, about 87% seen once, with 3% to 3.5% in the top ten. This CDR3 has 14 residues. The V gene lost 8 bases and the J gene lost 1 base, with 11 bases spanning the gap. Germline CDR1 MNHEY, CDR2 SVGAGI. The clonotype originates from an adult in good health. Sequences were derived from peripheral blood, sampled on day 0 of AZD1222 vaccination. The J gene is TRBJ1-4, the V gene TRBV6-5; D is unclear. CDR3 sequence: CASFGRGTNEKLFF. CDR3 DNA sequence: TGTGCCAGCTTCGGACGGGGAACTAATGAAAAACTGTTTTTT.